Listed below are T cell receptor beta chains from one sample, sequenced in a study of blood T cell repertoires in COVID-19. Some clones are missing from TCRdb's copy, which holds only in-frame ones; the method was immunoSEQ multiplex PCR. The data contain roughly 200,000 clones, about nine tenths of them singletons. Sequenced: PBMCs or T cells enriched from blood (not recorded which). The receptors shown here come from a man younger than 40 who had recovered from COVID-19. Both conserved end residues are part of each CDR3. Fields, in order: J gene, D gene, clone size, V gene, CDR3 protein, CDR3 DNA. A D gene is named only where the DNA matches it firmly. For some rows the clone size is stated as once, few or many, or as a class when expanded; others skip it.

TRBJ2-3 NA NA TRBV25-1 CASSEVGRGRTDTQYF TGTGCCAGCAGTGAGGTCGGCAGGGGACGAACAGATACGCAGTATTTT
TRBJ2-3 NA NA TRBV6-5 CASSSSEGTDTQYF TGTGCCAGCAGTTCTTCCGAGGGCACAGATACGCAGTATTTT
TRBJ1-6 TRBD1 NA TRBV30 CAWNPGQGFSPLHF TGTGCCTGGAATCCGGGACAGGGGTTTTCACCCCTCCACTTT
TRBJ2-1 TRBD2 few TRBV30 CAWSVYLAANNEQFF TGTGCCTGGAGTGTCTATCTAGCGGCCAACAATGAGCAGTTCTTC
TRBJ2-5 NA NA TRBV12-3/TRBV12-4 CASRKTGRETQYF TGTGCCAGCAGGAAGACGGGAAGGGAGACCCAGTACTTC
TRBJ2-7 TRBD1 NA TRBV30 CAWTPTRDRGRVGPSSYEQYF TGTGCCTGGACCCCAACCCGGGACAGGGGGCGCGTCGGTCCGAGCTCCTACGAGCAGTACTTC
TRBJ2-5 TRBD1 once TRBV24-1 CATKDREETQYF TGTGCCACCAAGGACAGGGAAGAGACCCAGTACTTC
TRBJ1-3 NA once TRBV7-2 CASSSTGTGNTIYF TGTGCCAGCAGCTCCACAGGGACGGGAAACACCATATATTTT
TRBJ1-4 NA NA TRBV21-1 CASMHFGARGTTNEKLFF TGTGCCAGCATGCACTTCGGCGCTAGGGGTACAACTAATGAAAAACTGTTTTTT
TRBJ1-5 TRBD1 NA TRBV30 CAWSPKIGTGHQPQHF TGTGCCTGGAGCCCAAAGATCGGGACAGGGCATCAGCCCCAGCATTTT
TRBJ1-1 NA once TRBV28 CASSLSAGVRRTFF TGTGCCAGCAGTTTATCCGCCGGGGTACGGCGGACTTTCTTT
TRBJ2-2 TRBD1 NA TRBV6-5 CASSYLTGASTGELFF TGTGCCAGCAGTTACTTGACAGGGGCCTCCACCGGGGAGCTGTTTTTT
TRBJ1-1 TRBD1 NA TRBV3-1/TRBV3-2 CASSHRQGTEAFF TGTGCCAGCAGCCACCGACAGGGAACCGAAGCTTTCTTT
TRBJ2-2 NA NA TRBV11-2 CASTPPRGGTGELFF TGTGCCAGCACCCCACCTCGAGGGGGCACCGGGGAGCTGTTTTTT
TRBJ1-4 NA NA TRBV6-5 CASSATTNQGTPYF TGTGCCAGCAGCGCAACCACCAACCAGGGGACCCCCTATTTT
TRBJ2-5 TRBD1 NA TRBV14 CASSQVTGGPETQYF TGTGCCAGCAGCCAAGTTACAGGGGGGCCGGAGACCCAGTACTTC
TRBJ1-6 NA NA TRBV6-6 CASRGQLNSPLHF TGTGCCAGCAGGGGGCAGCTTAATTCACCCCTCCACTTT
TRBJ2-7 NA NA TRBV12-3/TRBV12-4 CASSLTDYEQYF TGTGCCAGCAGTTTGACAGACTACGAGCAGTACTTC
TRBJ2-7 NA NA TRBV10-3 CAISRDDPYEQYF TGTGCCATCAGTCGGGATGATCCCTACGAGCAGTACTTC
TRBJ1-5 NA NA TRBV28 CASSPPTSLYSNQPQHF TGTGCCAGCAGCCCACCCACCTCGCTCTATAGCAATCAGCCCCAGCATTTT
TRBJ2-1 NA few TRBV4-3 CASSQDRTPQDEQFF TGCGCCAGCAGCCAAGATAGGACTCCCCAGGATGAGCAGTTCTTC
TRBJ2-2 TRBD1 once TRBV5-1 CASSLEARGQAGELFF TGCGCCAGCAGCTTGGAGGCCAGGGGGCAAGCCGGGGAGCTGTTTTTT